These 32 T cell receptor beta chains share one sample of origin, sequenced in a study of response to subunit inactivated influenza vaccine (dated by TCRdb to the late 2010s). The protocol used for the library was RT-PCR. TCRdb shows the sequencer as Illumina HiSeq 2500. The public reads were run again by TCRdb, first through fastp at Q25 and then through MiXCR, and only productive beta chains were kept. Rows are combined by CDR3 protein, so each entry shows the most common genes and DNA. Across this sample there are approximately 520,000 distinct CDR3 sequences, with approximately 16% seen only once. The ten largest clones take up approximately 3% of the sample. The sequencing here drew on CD4+ T cells sorted from PBMCs, taken roughly 24 months after vaccination. Receptor source: a man aged 45 to 75 who received an inactivated influenza vaccine. Donor details come from another sample of the same person, matched by shared clones.

This chain connects TRBV10-3 to TRBJ1-4, with D hard to call. The ends were cut back, 0 bases at V and 7 bases at J, with 9 bases in the middle. The CDR3 length is 14 residues. The V gene's germline CDR1 is ENHRY and CDR2 SYGVKD. CDR3 residues: CAISESKISEKLFF. Written as DNA, the CDR3 is TGTGCCATCAGTGAGTCGAAGATTTCTGAAAAACTGTTTTTT.

This clonotype was observed a few times. The chain employs TRBV4-3 and TRBJ2-3; TRBD2 aligns across 7 bases. V shed 2 bases and J 6 bases; nucleotides not matched to a gene: 11. Germline V gene data show CDR1 as LGHNA and CDR2 as YSLEER. The CDR3 runs 16 residues. The CDR3 sequence is CASSQPTSRGADTQYF. For the CDR3, the DNA is TGCGCCAGCAGCCAACCGACTAGCCGGGGAGCTGATACGCAGTATTTT.

The chain recombines TRBV29-1 with TRBJ2-1; either TRBD1 or TRBD2 may supply D (5 bases each). Germline V lookup: CDR1 SQVTM, CDR2 ANQGSEA. With 3 bases removed from V and 5 bases from J, the gap between germline ends came to 23 bases. CDR3 size: 17 residues. CDR3 sequence: CSVDPNRLRGKDNEQFF. In DNA, the CDR3 is TGCAGCGTTGATCCCAACCGCCTGAGGGGAAAAGACAATGAGCAGTTCTTC.

This clonotype appeared a few times. The chain recombines TRBV7-2 with TRBJ2-5, with D hard to call. The CDR3 is 14 residues long. Looked up from germline, CDR1 is SGHTA and CDR2 is FQGNSA. Trimming cost V 5 bases and J 7 bases, with 17 bases left between them. CDR3 loop: CASSRLASATTQYF. The DNA for the CDR3 is TGTGCCAGCAGCCGATTGGCTAGTGCAACGACCCAGTACTTC.

This clonotype was picked up a small number of times. The V call is TRBV5-1, the J call TRBJ1-6, with unresolved D. The germline CDR1 and CDR2 sequences are SGHRS and YFSETQ. V lost 0 bases, J lost 10 bases, and 17 bases lay in between. This CDR3 comprises 16 residues. CDR3 amino acids: CASSLDGRTGGSPLHF. DNA for the CDR3: TGCGCCAGCAGCTTGGATGGACGGACCGGTGGGTCACCCCTCCACTTT.

This clonotype was observed many times. The chain uses TRBV7-9 and TRBJ2-7; tentative D call: TRBD2 (5 bases). Per the germline V gene, CDR1 is SEHNR and CDR2 is FQNEAQ (reference sequence). The CDR3 spans 14 residues. The ends were cut back, 1 base at V and 5 bases at J, with 12 bases in the middle. In DNA form, the CDR3 reads TGTGCCAGCAGCTTAGATTGGAACGGGAACGAGCAGTACTTC. Protein: CASSLDWNGNEQYF.

As to this clonotype: Sequence at one end of the junction differs from germline and may be a read error. J is TRBJ2-5 and V is TRBV11-2; D remains ambiguous. The CDR3 contains 13 residues. In germline, CDR1 is SGHAT, CDR2 FQNNGV. CDR3 DNA sequence: TGTGCCAGCAGCCTAGACCACTTCTCGGCCCAGTACTTC. Amino acid sequence: CASSLDHFSAQYF.

This clonotype came up many times. The chain has TRBV29-1 and TRBJ2-2, with 8 bases matching TRBD1. This CDR3 spans 15 amino acids. Germline values: CDR1 SQVTM, CDR2 ANQGSEA. V lost 6 bases to trimming and J lost 1 base; unmatched junction nucleotides: 7. The CDR3 sequence is CSVKTGTGNTGELFF. In DNA form, the CDR3 reads TGCAGCGTCAAAACCGGGACAGGGAACACCGGGGAGCTGTTTTTT.

This clonotype was counted between two and nine times. The chain couples TRBV4-2 to TRBJ1-5; D may be TRBD1 (6 bases). The germline gives CDR1 LGHNA, CDR2 YNFKEQ. V was shortened by 0 bases and J by 4 bases, with 13 bases between the two germline ends. The CDR3 has 16 amino acids. The CDR3 here is CASSQDTSRGNQPQHF. The CDR3 DNA reads as TGTGCCAGCAGCCAAGACACGAGCAGGGGTAATCAGCCCCAGCATTTT.

The chain has TRBV20-1 and TRBJ2-1; TRBD2 aligns across 11 bases. Trimming took 6 bases from V and 7 from J; bases not matched to a gene: 5. The germline V gene has CDR1 DFQATT and CDR2 SNEGSKA (reference sequence). The CDR3 loop spans 13 amino acids. CDR3 sequence (DNA): TGCAGTGCAGCGGGACTAGCGGCGAATGAGCAGTTCTTC. Protein product: CSAAGLAANEQFF.

The chain employs TRBV3-1 and TRBJ1-6; 9 positions agree with TRBD1. V was pared by 4 bases and J by 10 bases, with 8 bases of the junction left unmatched. CDR1 and CDR2 (germline): LGHDT, YNNKEL (reference sequence). The CDR3 runs to 15 residues. CDR3 protein: CASSRKGQGSSPLHF. The CDR3 region has the DNA TGTGCCAGCAGCCGTAAGGGACAGGGCAGCTCACCCCTCCACTTT.

This clonotype was found a few times. The chain carries TRBV2 and TRBJ2-3; D possibly uses TRBD1 or TRBD2 (6 bases each). Germline lookup yields CDR1 SNHLY and CDR2 FYNNEI. Trimming stripped 8 bases from V and 3 bases from J, with 12 bases between. The CDR3 length is 13 residues. CDR3: CASGRGPTDTQYF. The CDR3, as DNA: TGTGCCAGCGGTCGGGGGCCAACAGATACGCAGTATTTT. Full variable domain (outside the CDR3, taken from reference TRBV2 and TRBJ2-3): EPEVTQTPSHQVTQMGQEVILRCVPISNHLYFYWYRQILGQKVEFLVSFYNNEISEKSEIFDDQFSVERPDGSNFTLKIRSTKLEDSAMYFCASGRGPTDTQYFGPGTRLTVL.

This sequence joins TRBV20-1 and TRBJ2-7; TRBD2 agrees at 9 bases. The CDR3 sequence is 14 residues long. J was trimmed by 6 bases and V by 6 bases; bases with no gene match: 12. Germline V lookup: CDR1 DFQATT, CDR2 SNEGSKA (reference sequence). The CDR3 coding sequence is TGCAGTGCCGGGCTTCACGGGACTAGCAGCGAGCAGTACTTC. Translated: CSAGLHGTSSEQYF.

This clonotype came up a few times. The rearrangement links TRBV28 to TRBJ2-1; TRBD1 is a possible D gene (6 bases). V lost 2 bases and J lost 4, with 12 bases in between. Germline CDR1 and CDR2: MDHEN and SYDVKM. The CDR3 contains 15 residues. This CDR3 is CASSLADSPYNEQFF. The CDR3 DNA reads TGTGCCAGCAGTTTAGCGGACAGCCCTTACAATGAGCAGTTCTTC.

The DNA of the CDR3 is TGTGCCAGCAGCCAAACGATGGCAGAGGAGCTGTTTTTT. This encodes CASSQTMAEELFF. This chain joins TRBV3-1 and TRBJ2-2; unclear D gene. This CDR3 has 13 residues. Germline values: CDR1 LGHDT, CDR2 YNNKEL (reference sequence). Trimming stripped 2 bases from V and 10 bases from J, with 11 bases between.

In this sample, this clonotype turned up a few times. The V gene is TRBV5-1, the J gene TRBJ2-5, with TRBD1 identical over 11 bases. V shed 3 bases and J 1 base; nucleotides not matched to a gene: 2. The CDR3 extends over 15 amino acids. Germline CDR1 and CDR2: SGHRS and YFSETQ. The CDR3 spells CASSWGTGGQETQYF. Here the CDR3 DNA reads TGCGCCAGCAGCTGGGGGACAGGGGGCCAAGAGACCCAGTACTTC.

The chain employs TRBV12-3 or TRBV12-4 and TRBJ1-1; the D is unclear. V was cut by 0 bases and J by 0 bases, with 8 bases left in between. CDR3 length: 15 amino acids. The CDR3 loop reads CASSLAPGMNTEAFF. In nucleotides, the CDR3 is TGTGCCAGCAGTTTAGCCCCAGGCATGAACACTGAAGCTTTCTTT.

DNA of the CDR3: TGCAGTGCTTCTCGTGCGGGAGTCTCCTACAATGAGCAGTTCTTC. Protein sequence: CSASRAGVSYNEQFF. This chain links TRBV20-1 with TRBJ2-1; TRBD2 matches 7 bases. With V trimmed by 5 bases and J by 0 bases, 7 bases remained unmatched. Germline V gene data show CDR1 as DFQATT and CDR2 as SNEGSKA (reference sequence). This CDR3 has 15 amino acids.

There are many counts of this clonotype. The chain links TRBV3-1 to TRBJ1-1; possible D gene TRBD1, 5 bases. The V gene lost 2 bases and the J gene lost 1 base, with 11 bases spanning the gap. The CDR3 is 15 amino acids. Germline V gene sequence: CDR1 LGHDT, CDR2 YNNKEL (reference sequence). The CDR3 sequence: CASSQQGRGNTEAFF. The CDR3 DNA reads TGTGCCAGCAGCCAACAGGGAAGGGGGAACACTGAAGCTTTCTTT.

This clonotype has a handful of counts. The gene calls are TRBV11-2 and TRBJ1-2; 7 positions match TRBD1. CDR1 and CDR2 from the germline V gene are SGHAT and FQNNGV. The J segment lost 3 bases and the V segment lost 7 bases, leaving 8 bases of the junction unmatched. This CDR3 has 14 amino acids. The CDR3 DNA reads as TGTGCCAGCACCATAGGAACAGGGGACTATGGCTACACCTTC. Translating gives CASTIGTGDYGYTF.

The V call is TRBV2, the J call TRBJ2-7; the D gene is possibly TRBD2 (6 bases). CDR1 is SNHLY and CDR2 is FYNNEI in the germline V gene. The CDR3 loop spans 14 amino acids. V gave up 6 bases and J gave up 3 bases, with 15 bases separating them. In nucleotides, the CDR3 is TGTGCCAGCAGCGGGACTCAGATAAGCTACGAGCAGTACTTC. Translated: CASSGTQISYEQYF.

The CDR3 here is CASTEGRTTGVRGGYTF. DNA for the CDR3: TGTGCCAGCACCGAGGGGCGGACGACGGGTGTGAGAGGTGGCTACACCTTC. The genes are TRBV6-1 and TRBJ1-2; maybe TRBD1 (5 bases). Trimming removed 7 bases from V and 7 bases from J, with 28 bases in between. The CDR3 is made up of 17 amino acids. Germline V gene lookup returns CDR1 MNHNS and CDR2 SASEGT.

V is TRBV20-1 and J is TRBJ2-7, with D hard to call. V shed 3 bases and J shed 6 bases, with 12 bases lying between them. The length of the CDR3 is 12 residues. Germline V gene sequence: CDR1 DFQATT, CDR2 SNEGSKA (reference sequence). CDR3 loop: CSASIVAGEQYF. The CDR3 region has the DNA TGCAGTGCTAGTATCGTCGCCGGCGAGCAGTACTTC.

The chain recombines TRBV6-1 with TRBJ1-5; a possible D gene is TRBD1 (5 bases). The CDR3 loop spans 13 amino acids. The germline V and J ends were trimmed by 6 bases and 7 bases, with 13 bases remaining between them. Germline V lookup: CDR1 MNHNS, CDR2 SASEGT. CDR3 in DNA: TGTGCCAGCAGCCCCGCAGGGAAGCAGCCCCAGCATTTT. This gives the protein CASSPAGKQPQHF.

The chain recombines TRBV5-4 with TRBJ2-6, with 9 bases aligning to TRBD1. CDR3 length: 17 amino acids. J gave up 0 bases and V 4 bases, and 5 bases lay outside the gene matches. Germline assignment: CDR1 SGHNT and CDR2 YYREEE (reference sequence). The CDR3 loop is CASSGMTGGSGANVLTF. CDR3 DNA: TGTGCCAGCAGCGGAATGACAGGGGGCTCTGGGGCCAACGTCCTGACTTTC.

This chain joins TRBV7-2 and TRBJ2-7; 7 nucleotides align to TRBD1. Trimming cost V 4 bases and J 2 bases; bases outside gene matches: 11. The CDR3 is 16 residues long. The germline gives CDR1 SGHTA, CDR2 FQGNSA. The CDR3 DNA reads as TGTGCCAGCAGCTATAGACAGGGCTCGAACACCTACGAGCAGTACTTC. Its protein is CASSYRQGSNTYEQYF.

This clonotype was recorded a few times. V usage is TRBV11-3 and J usage is TRBJ2-5; TRBD1 or TRBD2 may be the D gene (6 bases each). The CDR3 is 14 residues long. V was clipped by 4 bases and J by 5 bases, with 14 bases between them. The germline gives CDR1 SGHNT, CDR2 YENEEA. CDR3 residues: CASSSQGGLETQYF. The DNA for the CDR3 is TGTGCCAGCAGCTCCCAAGGGGGGCTGGAGACCCAGTACTTC.

This clonotype appeared a few times. The chain recombines TRBV27 with TRBJ1-2; 7 nucleotides match TRBD1. The ends lost 0 bases at V and 8 bases at J; junction bases unmatched: 12. The germline gives CDR1 MNHEY, CDR2 SMNVEV (reference sequence). The CDR3 has 16 amino acids. The CDR3 DNA reads as TGTGCCAGCAGTTTATCGCGAGGACAGGCCTTAAAGGGCTACACCTTC. Residues: CASSLSRGQALKGYTF.

The V call is TRBV4-1, the J call TRBJ2-5; 7 bases map to TRBD2. The CDR3 runs to 20 residues. Trimming at V came to 1 base and at J to 9 bases, leaving 26 bases not matched to a gene. From germline, CDR1 is MGHRA and CDR2 YSYEKL. The CDR3 protein is CASSQVVQRRDVSPAGAQYF. CDR3 in DNA: TGCGCCAGCAGCCAAGTAGTGCAGAGACGTGATGTATCGCCCGCGGGGGCCCAGTACTTC.

V is TRBV15 and J is TRBJ1-1; a weak D match, TRBD1 (6 bases). This CDR3 contains 12 residues. The germline gives CDR1 LNHNV, CDR2 YYDKDF (reference sequence). V dropped 8 bases and J dropped 4 bases, with 11 bases sitting between them. The CDR3 spells CATSTGFTEAFF. CDR3 in DNA: TGTGCCACCTCAACAGGGTTCACTGAAGCTTTCTTT.

V gene TRBV21-1 combines with J gene TRBJ2-1; TRBD1 is the table's D call, not checked against the DNA. TRBV21-1 is a pseudogene segment. The CDR3 is made up of 13 amino acids. CDR3 nucleotide sequence: TGTGCCAGCATCCCAAATGGGGGGAATGAGCAGTTCTTC. Protein sequence: CASIPNGGNEQFF.

The chain links TRBV19 to TRBJ2-2; D not resolved. V was clipped by 1 base and J by 5 bases, with 11 bases between them. Germline CDR1 and CDR2: LNHDA and SQIVND (reference sequence). The length of the CDR3 is 15 residues. The DNA for the CDR3 is TGTGCCAGTAGTATAGTTGCCCCTCCTACCGGGGAGCTGTTTTTT. Translated, it gives CASSIVAPPTGELFF.